These 21 T cell receptor beta chains originate from one sample sequenced in a study of CD8+ T cells in alopecia areata. Treatment here: oral pan-JAK inhibitor, 5-10 mg twice daily. RNA extraction was followed by reverse transcription into cDNA, which acted as the sequencing template. Assay: immunoSEQ multiplex PCR; the TCRdb copy retains only in-frame clones and omits some. This repertoire shows about 200,000 clones, 35% to 40% found once; its top ten account for more than 0.4%. Here the sequenced sample was CD4+ T cells sorted from blood, taken at roughly week 30, from a patient treated with tofacitinib. All receptors derive from a human donor with alopecia areata.

This clone appeared a few times. The chain couples TRBV30 to TRBJ2-3; 8 nucleotides align to TRBD2. Germline CDR1 GTSNPN, CDR2 SVGIG (reference sequence). Germline trimming cut 8 bases from V and 5 bases from J; bases unmatched to any gene: 12. This CDR3 is 14 amino acids long. CDR3 in DNA: TGTGCCCGCGAGGGTAGCGGGGCTGGAGATACGCAGTATTTT. Protein sequence: CAREGSGAGDTQYF.

The chain employs TRBV5-1 and TRBJ2-4; D is perhaps TRBD1 (6 bases). V was shortened by 1 base and J by 0 bases, with 11 bases between the two germline ends. The CDR3 contains 16 residues. Germline loops: CDR1 SGHRS, CDR2 YFSETQ. CDR3 in amino acids: CASSLTGNVAKNIQYF. The CDR3 DNA follows: TGCGCCAGCAGCTTGACAGGGAATGTAGCCAAAAACATTCAGTACTTC.

This clone appeared a few times. V and J are TRBV7-2 and TRBJ1-1; D is perhaps TRBD1 (6 bases). Looked up from germline, CDR1 is SGHTA and CDR2 is FQGNSA. Trimming removed 5 bases from V and 6 bases from J, with 13 bases in between. This CDR3 contains 13 residues. Here the CDR3 reads CASSPGAYAEAFF. CDR3 coding DNA: TGTGCCAGCAGCCCAGGGGCCTACGCTGAAGCTTTCTTT.

CDR3 DNA sequence: TGTGCCAGCAGCCAAGGGACAGGGCCAGATACGCAGTATTTT. It is translated as CASSQGTGPDTQYF. This chain connects TRBV7-2 to TRBJ2-3; 9 bases agree with TRBD1. Germline assignment: CDR1 SGHTA and CDR2 FQGNSA. The length of the CDR3 is 14 residues. The V gene end was trimmed by 5 bases and the J gene end by 4 bases; junction bases not matched to a gene: 4.

The chain links TRBV5-1 to TRBJ2-1; possible D gene TRBD1, 6 bases. The CDR3 is 14 amino acids. Trimming removed 7 bases from V and 0 bases from J, with 11 bases in between. Germline values: CDR1 SGHRS, CDR2 YFSETQ. The CDR3 here is CASEKQGSYNEQFF. DNA for the CDR3: TGCGCCAGCGAGAAACAGGGCTCCTACAATGAGCAGTTCTTC.

J is TRBJ2-1 and V is TRBV7-3; D is unclear. The germline gives CDR1 SGHTA, CDR2 FQGTGA. V lost 5 bases and J lost 4, with 9 bases in between. This CDR3 has 13 residues. Written as DNA, the CDR3 is TGTGCCAGCAGCCCTTACTTATACAATGAGCAGTTCTTC. Its protein is CASSPYLYNEQFF.

This clone was counted only a few times. This chain uses TRBV5-4 with TRBJ1-1; possibly TRBD1 for D (5 bases). V lost 0 bases to trimming and J lost 6 bases, with 9 bases between them. This CDR3 comprises 13 residues. Germline loops: CDR1 SGHNT, CDR2 YYREEE (reference sequence). CDR3 DNA sequence: TGTGCCAGCAGCTTGGCAGGGATCGCTGAAGCTTTCTTT. Amino acid sequence: CASSLAGIAEAFF.

The chain couples TRBV9 to TRBJ2-7; possible D gene TRBD1, 5 bases. Germline lookup yields CDR1 SGDLS and CDR2 YYNGEE. Trimming left V 4 bases short and J 4 bases short, with 9 bases between. The CDR3 totals 12 residues. CDR3 nucleotide sequence: TGTGCCAGCAGCCAGGGTGGGTACGAGCAGTACTTC. This sequence encodes CASSQGGYEQYF.

This clone was found a few times. The genes are TRBV7-9 and TRBJ2-2, with D possibly being TRBD1 (6 bases). This CDR3 comprises 16 residues. In germline, CDR1 is SEHNR, CDR2 FQNEAQ (reference sequence). V gave up 7 bases and J gave up 3 bases, with 18 bases separating them. CDR3 sequence reads: CASTPFTGSDTGELFF. CDR3 DNA: TGTGCCAGCACCCCATTCACAGGGAGCGACACCGGGGAGCTGTTTTTT.

V and J are TRBV5-6 and TRBJ2-6; D uncertain. The V end lost 0 bases, the J end lost 3 bases, and 10 bases lay between the germline ends. The CDR3 spans 16 residues. The germline gives CDR1 SGHDT, CDR2 YYEEEE. The CDR3 DNA sequence: TGTGCCAGCAGCTTGGGGATGACTGGTGGGGCCAACGTCCTGACTTTC. Residues: CASSLGMTGGANVLTF.

The table lists this clone with a few counts. The V call is TRBV7-9, the J call TRBJ2-1; D possibly matches TRBD1 or TRBD2 (5 bases each). V lost 4 bases and J lost 12, with 10 bases in between. The CDR3 contains 11 residues. Germline CDR1 and CDR2: SEHNR and FQNEAQ (reference sequence). CDR3 sequence: CASSSYGGQFF. CDR3 bases: TGTGCCAGCAGCTCCTATGGGGGGCAGTTCTTC.

This clone was picked up one time. The rearrangement links TRBV6-6 to TRBJ1-5; D call uncertain. The CDR3 spans 12 residues. V lost 5 bases, J lost 4 bases, and 6 bases lay in between. CDR1 and CDR2 (germline): MNHNY, SVGAGI (reference sequence). The CDR3, as DNA: TGTGCCAGCAGTAGCGGGAATCAGCCCCAGCATTTT. Translation gives CASSSGNQPQHF.

V is TRBV7-8 and J is TRBJ1-3, with unresolved D. This CDR3 has 16 residues. Between the trimmed V and J ends, which lost 5 bases and 0 bases, there was a span of 14 bases. CDR1 is SGHVS, CDR2 FQNEAQ, per germline. The CDR3 region has the DNA TGTGCCAGCAGCCGCGGCTGGGGTTTCTCTGGAAACACCATATATTTT. As protein: CASSRGWGFSGNTIYF. Complete variable domain (other parts from reference TRBV7-8 and TRBJ1-3): GAGVSQSPRYKVAKRGQDVALRCDPISGHVSLFWYQQALGQGPEFLTYFQNEAQLDKSGLPSDRFFAERPEGSVSTLKIQRTQQEDSAVYLCASSRGWGFSGNTIYFGEGSWLTVV.

This clone occurred once. The chain has TRBV5-1 and TRBJ1-1; D may be TRBD1 (6 bases). With 4 bases removed from V and 4 bases from J, the gap between germline ends came to 14 bases. This CDR3 region has 14 residues. Germline CDR1 is SGHRS and CDR2 is YFSETQ. CDR3 loop: CASSGTTWGTEAFF. CDR3 nucleotides: TGCGCCAGCAGCGGGACAACCTGGGGCACTGAAGCTTTCTTT.

The rearrangement joins TRBV18 to TRBJ1-2; D is possibly TRBD1 (6 bases). V gave up 3 bases and J gave up 8 bases, with 19 bases separating them. Germline CDR1 and CDR2: KGHSH and LQKENI. This CDR3 contains 15 residues. The CDR3 DNA reads as TGTGCCAGCTCACCGAATGGGGGGCCTAAGTTCGGCTACACCTTC. This codes for CASSPNGGPKFGYTF.

V is TRBV30 and J is TRBJ2-1; TRBD2 agrees at 8 bases. This CDR3 is 15 amino acids long. Trimming at V came to 3 bases and at J to 3 bases, leaving 7 bases not matched to a gene. Germline assignment: CDR1 GTSNPN and CDR2 SVGIG (reference sequence). The CDR3 DNA is TGTGCCTGGAGCCATACTAGCGGACTCTACAATGAGCAGTTCTTC. This encodes CAWSHTSGLYNEQFF.

In its sample, this clone was seen a few times. V gene TRBV10-3 combines with J gene TRBJ2-1; 8 nucleotides match TRBD2. CDR3 size: 16 residues. CDR1 is ENHRY, CDR2 SYGVKD, per germline. J gave up 5 bases and V 3 bases, and 9 bases lay outside the gene matches. CDR3 sequence reads: CAISDQPKRGNNEQFF. CDR3 DNA sequence: TGTGCCATCAGTGACCAACCAAAGCGGGGGAACAATGAGCAGTTCTTC.

The chain has TRBV6-1 and TRBJ2-5, with TRBD1 matching 7 bases. CDR1 and CDR2 from the germline V gene are MNHNS and SASEGT. The trim removed 6 bases at V and 3 bases at J, leaving 4 bases unmatched. The length of the CDR3 is 13 residues. The CDR3 sequence is CASRTGNEETQYF. CDR3 DNA: TGTGCCAGCAGGACAGGGAACGAAGAGACCCAGTACTTC.

This chain uses TRBV6-5 with TRBJ2-2; D gene ambiguous. The length of the CDR3 is 13 residues. V lost 6 bases and J lost 3, with 8 bases in between. In germline, CDR1 is MNHEY, CDR2 SVGAGI. As DNA, the CDR3 is TGTGCCAGCAGAAATCGGGACACCGGGGAGCTGTTTTTT. Amino acid sequence: CASRNRDTGELFF.

V and J are TRBV15 and TRBJ2-7; D perhaps matches TRBD1 (5 bases). Germline loops: CDR1 LNHNV, CDR2 YYDKDF (reference sequence). The V gene lost 5 bases and the J gene lost 6 bases, with 17 bases spanning the gap. The CDR3 extends over 14 amino acids. The CDR3 spells CATSVQKGLAEQYF. Here the CDR3 DNA reads TGTGCCACCAGCGTTCAGAAGGGGTTGGCCGAGCAGTACTTC.

This clone was observed at least ten times. The CDR3 nucleotides read TGTGCCACCAGCTCGGGACAGGGGATAGGTCAGCCCCAGCATTTT. It specifies CATSSGQGIGQPQHF. V is TRBV15 and J is TRBJ1-5; 10 bases agree with TRBD1. The V gene end was trimmed by 5 bases and the J gene end by 6 bases; junction bases not matched to a gene: 7. CDR1 and CDR2 from the germline V gene are LNHNV and YYDKDF (reference sequence). The CDR3 consists of 15 residues.